This passage covers 30 T cell receptor beta chains from one sample sequenced in a study of blood T cell repertoires in COVID-19. The repertoire was sequenced with immunoSEQ multiplex PCR; TCRdb's copy has only in-frame clones and lacks some. Among more than 100,000 clones listed, about 80% were seen once. The sequencing input was peripheral blood. The receptors here all came from a man between 60 and 70 years old with active or convalescent COVID-19.

V gene TRBV19 combines with J gene TRBJ2-1, with D possibly matching TRBD2 (5 bases). With 7 bases removed from V and 3 bases from J, the gap between germline ends came to 13 bases. The CDR3 has 14 amino acids. In germline, CDR1 is LNHDA, CDR2 SQIVND (reference sequence). CDR3 bases: TGTGCCAGTAAGGCTGCAGGAGGCTACAATGAGCAGTTCTTC. This codes for CASKAAGGYNEQFF.

The rearrangement links TRBV27 to TRBJ1-6, with D tentatively TRBD1 (6 bases). Germline-derived CDR1 and CDR2 are MNHEY and SMNVEV (reference sequence). With 8 bases removed from V and 5 bases from J, the gap between germline ends came to 16 bases. The CDR3 is 15 residues long. The CDR3 spells CASGAQGNDNSPLHF. The CDR3 bases are TGTGCCAGCGGCGCCCAGGGGAACGATAATTCACCCCTCCACTTT.

This clone has a single count. The chain recombines TRBV7-2 with TRBJ1-2; 8 bases are shared with TRBD1. J was trimmed by 9 bases and V by 5 bases; bases with no gene match: 8. Germline V lookup: CDR1 SGHTA, CDR2 FQGNSA. This CDR3 is 13 amino acids long. CDR3 in DNA: TGTGCCAGCAGCCCCCAGGGGGCGTCGAGCTACACCTTC. Its translation: CASSPQGASSYTF.

This chain connects TRBV10-1 to TRBJ2-5; D unclear. The V end lost 0 bases, the J end lost 5 bases, and 13 bases lay between the germline ends. CDR3 length equals 15 residues. Germline lookup yields CDR1 WNHNN and CDR2 SYGVQD (reference sequence). The CDR3 region is CASSESTRPMETQYF. The CDR3 nucleotides read TGCGCCAGCAGTGAGTCGACTCGCCCAATGGAGACCCAGTACTTC.

The chain's CDR3 is CASSPGASGSYEQYF. CDR3 coding DNA: TGTGCCAGCAGCCCCGGGGCTAGCGGGAGCTACGAGCAGTACTTC. The genes are TRBV7-3 and TRBJ2-7, with 10 bases that match TRBD2. The CDR3 sequence is 15 residues long. V gave up 5 bases and J gave up 3 bases; unmatched junction bases: 7. In germline, CDR1 is SGHTA, CDR2 FQGTGA.

J is TRBJ2-1 and V is TRBV14; perhaps TRBD1 as D (5 bases). From germline, CDR1 is SGHDN and CDR2 FVKESK. CDR3 length equals 17 residues. V was clipped by 3 bases and J by 0 bases, with 15 bases between them. CDR3 in DNA: TGTGCCAGCAGCCACGGGTGGGGCTACCGCTCCTACAATGAGCAGTTCTTC. It is translated as CASSHGWGYRSYNEQFF.

The rearrangement uses TRBV27 and TRBJ2-7, with TRBD1 matching over 7 bases. Germline loops: CDR1 MNHEY, CDR2 SMNVEV (reference sequence). Germline trimming cut 6 bases from V and 3 bases from J; bases unmatched to any gene: 14. There are 16 residues in the CDR3. CDR3 nucleotides: TGTGCCAGCAGCTTTATACCCCCGGGACAGAACTACGAGCAGTACTTC. As protein: CASSFIPPGQNYEQYF.

The V gene is TRBV4-3, the J gene TRBJ2-5; TRBD1 aligns across 8 bases. The CDR3 extends over 13 amino acids. Germline V lookup: CDR1 LGHNA, CDR2 YSLEER. The V gene end was trimmed by 3 bases and the J gene end by 5 bases; junction bases not matched to a gene: 2. CDR3 amino acids: CASSQQGAETQYF. Here the CDR3 DNA reads TGCGCCAGCAGCCAGCAGGGGGCGGAGACCCAGTACTTC.

The DNA for the CDR3 is TGTGCCAGCAGTCCTCACAGATTAGAGCAGTTCTTC. Translated, it gives CASSPHRLEQFF. V usage is TRBV28 and J usage is TRBJ2-1; D gene unclear. This CDR3 spans 12 amino acids. The germline V and J ends were trimmed by 5 bases and 10 bases, with 12 bases remaining between them. Germline V CDR1 and CDR2: MDHEN, SYDVKM.

The V gene is TRBV5-5, the J gene TRBJ1-5; D may be TRBD1 (6 bases). CDR3 length: 15 residues. Trimming removed 5 bases from V and 6 bases from J, with 18 bases in between. The germline gives CDR1 SGHKS, CDR2 YYEKEE (reference sequence). DNA of the CDR3: TGTGCCAGCAGTCCGGAGGGGGGGCATAGTCAGCCCCAGCATTTT. Protein sequence: CASSPEGGHSQPQHF.

The chain recombines TRBV6-5 with TRBJ2-7; 8 bases fit TRBD1. The CDR3 covers 13 residues. From germline, CDR1 is MNHEY and CDR2 SVGAGI. Trimming took 6 bases from V and 2 from J; bases not matched to a gene: 3. This CDR3 is CASRPQGAYEQYF. The CDR3 bases are TGTGCCAGCAGACCACAGGGGGCCTACGAGCAGTACTTC.

This clone was seen once. J is TRBJ2-1 and V is TRBV19; 10 bases are a match to TRBD2. J gave up 6 bases and V 5 bases, and 7 bases lay outside the gene matches. Germline assignment: CDR1 LNHDA and CDR2 SQIVND (reference sequence). The CDR3 runs to 15 residues. The CDR3 DNA reads as TGTGCCAGTAGTCAGGGGACTAGCGCCTTCAATGAGCAGTTCTTC. It codes for CASSQGTSAFNEQFF.

V is TRBV24-1 and J is TRBJ2-1, with D perhaps matching TRBD1 (6 bases). The CDR3 sequence is 16 residues long. Trimming took off 1 base at V and 7 bases at J, with 16 bases between the two ends. Germline loops: CDR1 KGHDR, CDR2 SFDVKD. The CDR3 coding sequence is TGTGCCACCAGTGATTTTGCAGGGGTCGGTTCTAATGAGCAGTTCTTC. Amino acids: CATSDFAGVGSNEQFF.

This chain links TRBV12-3 or TRBV12-4 with TRBJ2-7; tentatively, D is TRBD2 (5 bases). This CDR3 contains 12 residues. V was shortened by 6 bases and J by 5 bases, with 11 bases between the two germline ends. In nucleotides, the CDR3 is TGTGCCAGCAGCTCTACCGGGAACGAGCAGTACTTC. It is translated as CASSSTGNEQYF.

The chain has TRBV4-3 and TRBJ1-1, with 8 bases matching TRBD1. Trimming cost V 5 bases and J 4 bases; bases outside gene matches: 12. The CDR3 contains 16 residues. Germline V lookup: CDR1 LGHNA, CDR2 YSLEER. As DNA, the CDR3 is TGCGCCAGCAGCTGGATTACTACCACAGGGGGCACTGAAGCTTTCTTT. Encoded protein: CASSWITTTGGTEAFF.

V usage is TRBV29-1 and J usage is TRBJ2-5, with no clear D. The V end lost 7 bases, the J end lost 2 bases, and 8 bases lay between the germline ends. From germline, CDR1 is SQVTM and CDR2 ANQGSEA. The CDR3 consists of 11 residues. The CDR3 reads CSAEFQETQYF. CDR3 coding DNA: TGCAGCGCCGAGTTTCAAGAGACCCAGTACTTC.

The V and J genes are TRBV11-1 and TRBJ2-5; D may be TRBD2 (7 bases). Germline V CDR1 and CDR2: SGHAT, FQDESV (reference sequence). Trimming took off 0 bases at V and 5 bases at J, with 10 bases between the two ends. The CDR3 loop spans 14 amino acids. CDR3 residues: CASSLAGGGETQYF. Here the CDR3 DNA reads TGTGCCAGCAGCTTAGCGGGAGGGGGGGAGACCCAGTACTTC.

The V and J genes are TRBV7-2 and TRBJ1-1, with D perhaps TRBD1 (5 bases). Trimming left V 3 bases short and J 10 bases short, with 15 bases between. The CDR3 loop spans 13 amino acids. Looked up from germline, CDR1 is SGHTA and CDR2 is FQGNSA. CDR3 sequence: CASSFQGRVGAFF. The CDR3 nucleotides read TGTGCCAGCAGCTTCCAGGGCCGGGTGGGAGCTTTCTTT.

The gene calls are TRBV7-9 and TRBJ2-2, with 11 bases that match TRBD2. The CDR3 is made up of 16 amino acids. Trimming removed 5 bases from V and 4 bases from J; junction bases left unmatched: 6. Germline values: CDR1 SEHNR, CDR2 FQNEAQ (reference sequence). CDR3 sequence reads: CASSATSGKSTGELFF. CDR3 sequence (DNA): TGTGCCAGCAGCGCGACTAGCGGGAAGAGCACCGGGGAGCTGTTTTTT.

This rearrangement joins TRBV7-3 to TRBJ2-2, with TRBD2 matching 14 bases. Per the germline V gene, CDR1 is SGHTA and CDR2 is FQGTGA. The CDR3 is 15 residues long. J lost 7 bases, V lost 5 bases, and 3 bases had no gene match. CDR3 in amino acids: CASSVTSGRDGELFF. In DNA, the CDR3 is TGTGCCAGCAGCGTGACTAGCGGGAGGGACGGGGAGCTGTTTTTT.

The J gene is TRBJ2-7, the V gene TRBV4-1; D uncertain. The CDR3 spans 16 residues. From germline, CDR1 is MGHRA and CDR2 YSYEKL. With 2 bases removed from V and 0 bases from J, the gap between germline ends came to 14 bases. CDR3 loop: CASSQFRRVPSYEQYF. The CDR3 DNA reads TGCGCCAGCAGCCAATTCCGTCGCGTGCCCTCCTACGAGCAGTACTTC.

This chain connects TRBV19 to TRBJ2-1, with D possibly TRBD1 on 6 matching bases. Trimming removed 8 bases at V and 5 bases at J, with 19 bases between. This CDR3 has 15 residues. CDR1 is LNHDA and CDR2 is SQIVND in the germline V gene (reference sequence). The CDR3 nucleotides are TGTGCCAGTCGGGACACAGGCCGCCGAAACAATGAGCAGTTCTTC. This gives the protein CASRDTGRRNNEQFF. Full variable domain (remainder filled in from reference TRBV19 and TRBJ2-1): DGGITQSPKYLFRKEGQNVTLSCEQNLNHDAMYWYRQDPGQGLRLIYYSQIVNDFQKGDIAEGYSVSREKKESFPLTVTSAQKNPTAFYLCASRDTGRRNNEQFFGPGTRLTVL.

V usage is TRBV12-3 or TRBV12-4 and J usage is TRBJ1-1; D not resolved. The CDR3 extends over 13 amino acids. The V end was cut by 1 base, the J end by 8 bases, with 11 bases between. CDR3 residues: CASSLVEGGEAFF. The CDR3 coding sequence is TGTGCCAGCAGTTTAGTGGAGGGAGGAGAAGCTTTCTTT.

The chain is built from TRBV7-9 and TRBJ2-5; 7 nucleotides line up with TRBD2. The germline V gene has CDR1 SEHNR and CDR2 FQNEAQ (reference sequence). Trimming removed 5 bases from V and 2 bases from J; junction bases left unmatched: 8. CDR3 length equals 15 residues. The CDR3 bases are TGTGCCAGCAGCCCCCGACTAGCCTCTCAAGAGACCCAGTACTTC. It translates to CASSPRLASQETQYF. Combining the CDR3 with reference TRBV7-9 and TRBJ2-5 gives the whole variable domain DTGVSQNPRHKITKRGQNVTFRCDPISEHNRLYWYRQTLGQGPEFLTYFQNEAQLEKSRLLSDRFSAERPKGSFSTLEIQRTEQGDSAMYLCASSPRLASQETQYFGPGTRLLVL.

The CDR3: CAISGRDRADSGNTIYF. The CDR3 DNA sequence: TGTGCCATCAGTGGGCGGGACAGGGCCGACTCTGGAAACACCATATATTTT. The rearrangement joins TRBV10-3 to TRBJ1-3; 9 bases align to TRBD1. Looked up from germline, CDR1 is ENHRY and CDR2 is SYGVKD. Losses at the gene ends were 4 bases for V and 0 bases for J; bases not matched to a gene: 7. The CDR3 is made up of 17 amino acids.

This chain connects TRBV10-3 to TRBJ2-5; TRBD2 is a possible D gene (5 bases). The CDR3 spans 17 residues. The germline V and J ends were trimmed by 0 bases and 1 base, with 15 bases remaining between them. From germline, CDR1 is ENHRY and CDR2 SYGVKD. In DNA, the CDR3 is TGTGCCATCAGTGAGTCGAGCGGATCAGGATCCCAAGAGACCCAGTACTTC. Residues: CAISESSGSGSQETQYF.

This chain links TRBV19 with TRBJ1-1; the D gene is possibly TRBD1 (5 bases). Germline loops: CDR1 LNHDA, CDR2 SQIVND (reference sequence). The CDR3 extends over 13 amino acids. V shed 7 bases and J shed 6 bases, with 15 bases lying between them. This CDR3 reads CASNTGYQPEAFF. The CDR3 nucleotides read TGTGCCAGTAATACAGGATATCAACCTGAAGCTTTCTTT. The whole variable domain, filled in from reference TRBV19 and TRBJ1-1, reads DGGITQSPKYLFRKEGQNVTLSCEQNLNHDAMYWYRQDPGQGLRLIYYSQIVNDFQKGDIAEGYSVSREKKESFPLTVTSAQKNPTAFYLCASNTGYQPEAFFGQGTRLTVV.

A note on this clone: The junction departs from the called germline gene at one end, perhaps through a read error. The J gene is TRBJ1-5, the V gene TRBV4-3; 7 bases are shared with TRBD1. CDR3 size: 16 residues. Germline CDR1 and CDR2: LGHNA and YSLEER. CDR3 nucleotides: TGCGCCTGCAGCCATTCCAGGGGGGAAAGGAGCCAGCCCCAGCATTTT. As protein: CACSHSRGERSQPQHF.

The V call is TRBV7-2, the J call TRBJ2-1; 7 nucleotides agree with TRBD1. Germline V lookup: CDR1 SGHTA, CDR2 FQGNSA. This CDR3 comprises 13 residues. V was pared by 5 bases and J by 6 bases, with 4 bases of the junction left unmatched. CDR3 DNA sequence: TGTGCCAGCAGCCTACAGGGGACCAATGAGCAGTTCTTC. Translating it yields CASSLQGTNEQFF. The variable domain in full, with the rest retrieved from reference TRBV7-2 and TRBJ2-1, is GAGVSQSPSNKVTEKGKDVELRCDPISGHTALYWYRQSLGQGLEFLIYFQGNSAPDKSGLPSDRFSAERTGGSVSTLTIQRTQQEDSAVYLCASSLQGTNEQFFGPGTRLTVL.

J is TRBJ2-2 and V is TRBV27; TRBD2 aligns across 13 bases. V gave up 1 base and J gave up 7 bases; unmatched junction bases: 18. Germline CDR1 reads MNHEY; CDR2 reads SMNVEV (reference sequence). This CDR3 region has 21 residues. Written as DNA, the CDR3 is TGTGCCAGCAGTTTATACCCCCCGGGACTAGCGGGAAGAAGGATAAGCGGGGAGCTGTTTTTT. Its translation: CASSLYPPGLAGRRISGELFF.